This T cell receptor (beta chain) was retrieved from a study of response to subunit inactivated influenza vaccine. This CDR3 spans 16 amino acids. The V gene lost 3 bases and the J gene lost 4 bases, with 18 bases spanning the gap. This clonotype was picked up a small number of times. One entry per CDR3 protein results from TCRdb running MiXCR on the RT-PCR reads. The sample holds about 540,000 distinct CDR3 sequences, approximately 24% seen once. The same sample was also studied in work on T cells expressing NK-cell markers. From that report: Beta-chain TCR cDNA was generated via 5'RACE template switching with UMIs. Sequencing covered eight donors, seven HCMV-seropositive and one seronegative. In several experiments, sorting was confined to alpha-beta TCR T cells through use of an anti-gamma-delta TCR antibody. Topping the CD3+CD56-NKG2C+ fraction as well were these clonotypes, in several donors.

Specimen: CD4+ T cells sorted from PBMCs, collected approximately 13 days after vaccination. The sequence was collected from a man in his fifties who received an inactivated influenza vaccine. The rearrangement joins TRBV12-3 or TRBV12-4 to TRBJ1-1; D is ambiguous. CDR3 DNA sequence: TGTGCCAGCAGTTTTTTCCCCCGCGGGCCGGGCACTGAAGCTTTCTTT. Translated: CASSFFPRGPGTEAFF.